The present T cell receptor beta chain was sequenced within a study of blood T cell repertoires in COVID-19. This clone was picked up a small number of times. The repertoire was sequenced with immunoSEQ multiplex PCR; TCRdb's copy has only in-frame clones and lacks some. The table shows tens of thousands of clones, with 60% to 85% occurring only once. From germline, CDR1 is SQVTM and CDR2 ANQGSEA. The CDR3 is 13 amino acids. V was clipped by 4 bases and J by 7 bases; unmatched bases: 9. The gene calls are TRBV29-1 and TRBJ1-2, with 7 bases matching TRBD1. The sample comprised peripheral blood. This receptor was taken from a man aged 25-40 years with COVID-19, enrolled during active disease. Here the CDR3 reads CSVVGGNRGGYTF. The CDR3 coding sequence is TGCAGCGTTGTAGGGGGGAACAGGGGTGGCTACACCTTC.